The rows below give T cell receptor beta chains drawn from one sample of a study of cytomegalovirus exposure and HLA in healthy donors. The repertoire was sequenced with immunoSEQ multiplex PCR; TCRdb's copy has only in-frame clones and lacks some. The sample has fewer than 200,000 clones; more than 60% are singletons. The specimen sequenced was PBMCs. These receptors all come from a human donor in good health. CDR3s leave out the opening cysteine and the closing phenylalanine or tryptophan.

j_call v_call cdr3_length cdr3_aa
TRBJ2-1 TRBV6-6 12 ASSRTRSSDEQF
TRBJ2-5 TRBV5-1 13 ASSWNGPGEETQY
TRBJ2-1 TRBV4-2 14 ASSQVTGTGHNEQF
TRBJ1-2 TRBV18 13 ASSPQPGGSDGYT
TRBJ1-2 TRBV19 14 ASSIRAGGSDYGYT
TRBJ1-2 TRBV5-1 12 ASSFSGGRFGYT
TRBJ1-3 TRBV5-4 11 ASSSGTSGTIY
TRBJ1-1 TRBV2 11 ASSLTQGAWAF
TRBJ1-2 TRBV6-1 10 ASRQGQHGYT
TRBJ2-4 TRBV18 12 ASSPPTGIGIQY
TRBJ2-7 TRBV19 11 ASSIGLGGEQY
TRBJ2-1 TRBV19 10 ASRNWANEQF
TRBJ2-7 TRBV7-2 11 ASSSPAGTWQY
TRBJ1-5 TRBV5-1 16 ASSLGGTGNYSNQPQH
TRBJ1-1 TRBV18 15 ASSPRGGGLEFSEAF
TRBJ2-2 TRBV29-1 12 SVGLQGRAGELF
TRBJ2-7 TRBV19 12 AASAGSGGYEQY
TRBJ2-3 TRBV7-9 9 ASGELDTQY
TRBJ1-1 TRBV5-6 13 ASTKYRGMNTEAF
TRBJ2-1 TRBV7-8 11 ATAGGPYNEQF
TRBJ2-7 TRBV19 11 ASRGQASYEQY
TRBJ1-5 TRBV15 11 ATSRAFNQPQH
TRBJ2-5 TRBV5-1 11 ASSLEEGETQY
TRBJ1-3 TRBV5-1 14 ASSSGQVTSGNTIY
TRBJ1-1 TRBV18 12 ASSSGGRNTEAF
TRBJ2-3 TRBV10-3 14 AISESILAGGDTQY
TRBJ2-1 TRBV7-9 12 ASSPGTGINEQF
TRBJ1-1 TRBV5-1 13 ASSLQGAVGTEAF
TRBJ1-5 TRBV7-6 12 ASSDYRGVGPQH
TRBJ1-1 TRBV15 12 ATSSGQGRPEAF
TRBJ2-3 TRBV7-9 10 ASSRDRYTQY
TRBJ1-2 TRBV9 10 ASSALNYGYT
TRBJ1-2 TRBV7-2 13 ASSPLSGTVYGYT
TRBJ1-1 TRBV7-9 14 ASSLGRGAGNTEAF
TRBJ2-3 TRBV5-1 12 ASSLGTAQDTQY
TRBJ2-7 TRBV27 12 ASRLQPLSYEQY
TRBJ1-5 TRBV2 13 ASTRVSHYNQPQH
TRBJ1-1 TRBV6-6 12 ASINNRANTEAF
TRBJ2-1 TRBV11-3 12 ASSPFRSSYEQF
TRBJ2-3 TRBV14 12 ASSQRQGPDTQY
TRBJ2-1 TRBV4-1 15 ASSQDPVGGGYNEQF
TRBJ1-4 TRBV4-1 12 ASSHRDRVEKLF
TRBJ2-1 TRBV6-5 11 ASFDRPTNEQF
TRBJ1-2 TRBV7-2 13 ASRPKSLLYYGYT
TRBJ2-7 TRBV7-9 12 ASSLQGGSYEQY
TRBJ1-1 TRBV7-8 13 ASTHQTGFVTEAF
TRBJ1-2 TRBV28 12 ASTRQGSSYGYT